This TCR delta chain originates from a study of γδ T cells in repeated Plasmodium falciparum infection. Bulk repertoires came from Vgamma9/Vdelta2+ or Vdelta2-negative gammadelta T cells flow-sorted from PBMC. TCRdb called clones anew from the multiplex PCR reads with CATT. The sample consists of roughly 48,000 delta-chain clones, 1.5% to 2% of them appearing once. This clone was picked up a small number of times. At one end, the junction sequence differs from germline, possibly due to a read error. The sample holds other DNA sequences that translate to the same CDR3. CDR1 and CDR2 (germline): TVYSNPD, GDNSRS (reference sequence). The CDR3 sequence is 17 residues long.

The V and J genes are TRDV3 and TRDJ1; D call uncertain. The sequencing input was gamma-delta T cells from blood. The receptor comes from a pool of human donors (malaria-infected and uninfected, not separated). The CDR3 region is CAFKGLWRGGYTDKLIF. The CDR3 nucleotides read TGTGCCTTTAAAGGACTGTGGAGAGGTGGGTACACCGATAAACTTATCTTT. Full variable domain (remainder filled in from reference TRDV3 and TRDJ1): CDKVTQSSPDQTVASGSEVVLLCTYDTVYSNPDLFWYRIRPDYSFQFVFYGDNSRSEGADFTQGRFSVKHILTQKAFHLVISPVRTEDSATYYCAFKGLWRGGYTDKLIFGKGTRVTVEP.